The rows below give T cell receptor beta chains drawn from one sample of a study of shared clonotypes between healthy human individuals. Measured with immunoSEQ multiplex PCR; TCRdb has only the in-frame clones, and not every one. This table has over 850,000 clones, more than 75% appearing once. Sequenced input: memory CD4+ T cells from PBMCs. These receptors all stem from a man aged 18 to 29 in good health. Some clones in this sample may be carry-over from other donors' samples. The CDR3 runs from the conserved cysteine through the conserved F or W. D genes are given only for firm matches.

NA	TRBV10-3	TRBJ1-1	CAIRNSDGYTEAFF
NA	TRBV5-4	TRBJ1-5	CASSQDRDQPQHF
TRBD2	TRBV10-3	TRBJ2-3	CAISDSGTSDTQYF
TRBD1	TRBV14	TRBJ2-5	CASSQGRQGETQYF
NA	TRBV11-1	TRBJ2-2	CASSRRANTGELFF
TRBD1	TRBV5-1	TRBJ1-2	CASSLRPRTGSNYGYTF
TRBD1	TRBV7-2	TRBJ2-5	CASSRPGGEETQYF
TRBD1	TRBV27	TRBJ2-7	CASRGLGQGIYEQYF
NA	TRBV5-1	TRBJ2-5	CASSSRLAVEGGRPQYF
NA	TRBV5-1	TRBJ2-1	CASSLWDNEQFF
TRBD1	TRBV28	TRBJ1-2	CATNAGQRKGYTF
NA	TRBV15	TRBJ1-4	CATSRDRIATNEKLFF
TRBD1	TRBV6-5	TRBJ2-7	CASNLGQGVYEQYF
NA	TRBV29-1	TRBJ1-1	CSVGMKGGSNTEAFF
NA	TRBV18	TRBJ1-3	CASSPRQRATGNTIYF
TRBD1	TRBV6-6	TRBJ1-2	CAGRQGDYGYTF
TRBD1	TRBV29-1	TRBJ1-2	CSVLTGGAYGYTF
NA	TRBV7-2	TRBJ2-7	CASSLGNYYEQYF
TRBD1	TRBV29-1	TRBJ2-6	CSVAGGSGANVLTF
TRBD1	TRBV2	TRBJ1-2	CASSEGTGGDGYTF
NA	TRBV5-8	TRBJ2-3	CASSLGGAQGDTQYF
TRBD2	TRBV7-2	TRBJ2-7	CASSLVGTAGAEQYF
TRBD2	TRBV5-1	TRBJ2-7	CASSGGFSGAYEQYF
TRBD1	TRBV11-1	TRBJ2-7	CASSLEGTATYEQYF
NA	TRBV11-2	TRBJ2-2	CASSFDFAGELFF
NA	TRBV28	TRBJ2-5	CASSLERTQYF
NA	TRBV9	TRBJ1-5	CASSPTGVSQPQHF
NA	TRBV27	TRBJ2-7	CASSALVGATYEQYF
TRBD1	TRBV18	TRBJ2-1	CASTPPRTGTVNEQFF
TRBD1	TRBV7-8	TRBJ1-5	CASTTQTDRGDQPQHF
NA	TRBV4-2	TRBJ1-2	CASSQVSRDYGYTF
NA	TRBV28	TRBJ1-2	CASSSPRGYGYTF
NA	TRBV15	TRBJ2-7	CATSRDTGREQYF
TRBD2	TRBV5-1	TRBJ2-7	CASSRPGGSYEQYF
NA	TRBV28	TRBJ1-4	CASSFLGSLGKLFF
NA	TRBV7-9	TRBJ2-7	CASSPLRGAAQYF
NA	TRBV5-1	TRBJ2-5	CASSSQGNQETQYF
TRBD2	TRBV5-4	TRBJ2-7	CASSLGGGYEQYF
TRBD1	TRBV5-6	TRBJ2-5	CASSLGTGKAQYF